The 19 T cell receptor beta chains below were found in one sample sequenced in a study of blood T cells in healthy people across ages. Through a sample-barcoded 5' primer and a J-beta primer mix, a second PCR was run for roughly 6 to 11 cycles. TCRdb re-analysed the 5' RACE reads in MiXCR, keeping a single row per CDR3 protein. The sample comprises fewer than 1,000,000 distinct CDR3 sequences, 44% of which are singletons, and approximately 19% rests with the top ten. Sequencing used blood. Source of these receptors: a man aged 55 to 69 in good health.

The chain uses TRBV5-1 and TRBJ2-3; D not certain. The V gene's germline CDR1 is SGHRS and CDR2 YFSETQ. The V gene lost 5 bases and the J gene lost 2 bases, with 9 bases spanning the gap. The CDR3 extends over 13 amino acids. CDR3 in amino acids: CASRRVSTDTQYF. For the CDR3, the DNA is TGCGCCAGCAGACGGGTCTCCACAGATACGCAGTATTTT. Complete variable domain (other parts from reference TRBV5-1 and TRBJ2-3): KAGVTQTPRYLIKTRGQQVTLSCSPISGHRSVSWYQQTPGQGLQFLFEYFSETQRNKGNFPGRFSGRQFSNSRSEMNVSTLELGDSALYLCASRRVSTDTQYFGPGTRLTVL.

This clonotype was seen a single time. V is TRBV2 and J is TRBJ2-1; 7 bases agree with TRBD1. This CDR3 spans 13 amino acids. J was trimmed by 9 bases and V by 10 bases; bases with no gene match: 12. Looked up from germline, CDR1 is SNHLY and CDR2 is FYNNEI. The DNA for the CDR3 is TGTGCCATAGAGGACAGGACACGGGTTGAGCAGTTCTTC. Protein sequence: CAIEDRTRVEQFF. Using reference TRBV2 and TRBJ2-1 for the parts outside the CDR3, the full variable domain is EPEVTQTPSHQVTQMGQEVILRCVPISNHLYFYWYRQILGQKVEFLVSFYNNEISEKSEIFDDQFSVERPDGSNFTLKIRSTKLEDSAMYFCAIEDRTRVEQFFGPGTRLTVL.

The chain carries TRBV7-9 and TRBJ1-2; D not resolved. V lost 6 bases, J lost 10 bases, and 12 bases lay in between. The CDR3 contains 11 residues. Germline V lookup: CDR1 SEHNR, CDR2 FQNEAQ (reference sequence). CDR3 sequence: CASRQQTFYTF. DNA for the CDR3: TGTGCCAGCAGACAGCAGACATTCTACACCTTC.

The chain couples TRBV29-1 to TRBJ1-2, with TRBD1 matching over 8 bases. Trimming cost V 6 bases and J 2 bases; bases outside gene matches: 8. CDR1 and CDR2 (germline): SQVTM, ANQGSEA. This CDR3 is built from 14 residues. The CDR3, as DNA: TGCAGCGTGGCCGGACAGGGAGGGAACTATGGCTACACCTTC. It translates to CSVAGQGGNYGYTF.

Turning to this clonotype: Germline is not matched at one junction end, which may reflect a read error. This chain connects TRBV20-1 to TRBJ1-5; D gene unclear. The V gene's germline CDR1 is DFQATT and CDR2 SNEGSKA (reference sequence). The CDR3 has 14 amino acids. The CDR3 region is CSAQDGYSDQPQHF. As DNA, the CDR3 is TGCAGTGCCCAGGACGGGTATAGCGATCAGCCCCAGCATTTT.

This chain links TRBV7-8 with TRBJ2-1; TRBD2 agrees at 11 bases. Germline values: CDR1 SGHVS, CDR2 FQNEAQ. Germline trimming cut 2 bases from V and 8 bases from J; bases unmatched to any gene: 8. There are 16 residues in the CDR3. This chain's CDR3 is CASSLRLPSGGHEQFF. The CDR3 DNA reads TGTGCCAGCAGCTTAAGACTCCCTAGCGGGGGGCATGAGCAGTTCTTC.

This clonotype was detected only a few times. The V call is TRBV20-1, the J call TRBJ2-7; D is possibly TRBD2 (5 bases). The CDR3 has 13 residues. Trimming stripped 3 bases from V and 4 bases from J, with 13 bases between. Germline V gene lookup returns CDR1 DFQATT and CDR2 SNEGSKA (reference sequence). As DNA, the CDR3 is TGCAGTGCTAGGGGAACTAGTCAATACGAGCAGTACTTC. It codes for CSARGTSQYEQYF.

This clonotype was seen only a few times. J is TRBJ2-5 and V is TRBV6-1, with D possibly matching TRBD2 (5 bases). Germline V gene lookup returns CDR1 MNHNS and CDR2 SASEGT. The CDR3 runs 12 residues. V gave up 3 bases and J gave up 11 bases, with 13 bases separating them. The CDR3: CASSERGSEQYF. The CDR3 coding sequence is TGTGCCAGCAGTGAGCGAGGGAGCGAACAGTACTTC.

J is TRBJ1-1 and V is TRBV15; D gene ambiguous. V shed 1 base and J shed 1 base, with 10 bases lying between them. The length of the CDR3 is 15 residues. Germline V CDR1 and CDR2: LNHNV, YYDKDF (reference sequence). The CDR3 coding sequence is TGTGCCACCAGCAGAGTTAAGAGCGGGAACACTGAAGCTTTCTTT. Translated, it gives CATSRVKSGNTEAFF.

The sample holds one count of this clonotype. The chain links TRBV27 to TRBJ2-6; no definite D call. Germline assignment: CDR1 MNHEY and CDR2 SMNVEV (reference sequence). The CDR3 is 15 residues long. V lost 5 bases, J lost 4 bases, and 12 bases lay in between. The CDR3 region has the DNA TGTGCCAGCAGTCTGATACGGTCAGGGGCCAACGTCCTGACTTTC. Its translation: CASSLIRSGANVLTF.

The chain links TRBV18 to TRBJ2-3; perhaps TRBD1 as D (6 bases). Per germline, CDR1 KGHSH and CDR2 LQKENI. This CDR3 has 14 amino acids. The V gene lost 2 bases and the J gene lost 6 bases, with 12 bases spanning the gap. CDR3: CASSPVGAFDTQYF. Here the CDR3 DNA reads TGTGCCAGCTCACCAGTGGGGGCGTTCGATACGCAGTATTTT.

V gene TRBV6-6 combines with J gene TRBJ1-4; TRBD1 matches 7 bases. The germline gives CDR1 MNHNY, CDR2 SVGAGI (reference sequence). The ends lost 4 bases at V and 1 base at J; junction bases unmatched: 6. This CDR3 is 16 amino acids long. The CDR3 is CASSSGGGVTNEKLFF. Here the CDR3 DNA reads TGTGCCAGCAGTTCAGGGGGTGGAGTAACTAATGAAAAACTGTTTTTT.

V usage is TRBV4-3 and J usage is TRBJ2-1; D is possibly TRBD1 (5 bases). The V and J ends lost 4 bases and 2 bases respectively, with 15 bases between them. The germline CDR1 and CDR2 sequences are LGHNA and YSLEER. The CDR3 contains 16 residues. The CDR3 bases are TGCGCCAGCAGCCGCCGAAAGACAGTGCCCTACAATGAGCAGTTCTTC. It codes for CASSRRKTVPYNEQFF.

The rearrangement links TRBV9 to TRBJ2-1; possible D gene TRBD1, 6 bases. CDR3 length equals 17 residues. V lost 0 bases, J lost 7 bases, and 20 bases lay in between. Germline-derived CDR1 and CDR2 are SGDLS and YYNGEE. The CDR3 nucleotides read TGTGCCAGCAGCGTAGAACCCCGGACAGACAAGCTTAATGAGCAGTTCTTC. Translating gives CASSVEPRTDKLNEQFF.

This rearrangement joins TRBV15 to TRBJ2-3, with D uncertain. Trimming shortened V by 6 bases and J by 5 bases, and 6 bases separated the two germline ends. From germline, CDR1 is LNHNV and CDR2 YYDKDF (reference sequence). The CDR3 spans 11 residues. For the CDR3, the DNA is TGTGCCACCAGAAAGCAAGATACGCAGTATTTT. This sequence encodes CATRKQDTQYF.

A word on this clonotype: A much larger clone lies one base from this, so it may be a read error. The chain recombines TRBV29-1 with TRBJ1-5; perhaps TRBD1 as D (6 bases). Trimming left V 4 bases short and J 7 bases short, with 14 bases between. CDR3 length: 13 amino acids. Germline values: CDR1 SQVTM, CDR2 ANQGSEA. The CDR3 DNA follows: TGCAGCGTTGCACAGGGTAGGGGACAGCCCCAGCATTTT. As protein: CSVAQGRGQPQHF.

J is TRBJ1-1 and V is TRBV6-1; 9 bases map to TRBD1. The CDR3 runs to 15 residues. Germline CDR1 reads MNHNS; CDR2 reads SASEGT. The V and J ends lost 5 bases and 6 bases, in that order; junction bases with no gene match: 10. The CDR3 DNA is TGTGCCAGCAGTACCCGGGACAGGGCAATACCTGAAGCTTTCTTT. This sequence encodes CASSTRDRAIPEAFF.

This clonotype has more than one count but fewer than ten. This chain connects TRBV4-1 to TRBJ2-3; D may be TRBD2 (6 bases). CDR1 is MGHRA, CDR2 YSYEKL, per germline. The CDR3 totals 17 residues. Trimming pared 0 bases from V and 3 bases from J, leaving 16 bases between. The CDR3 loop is CASSQDQFGGLTDTQYF. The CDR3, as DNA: TGCGCCAGCAGCCAAGATCAGTTTGGGGGGTTGACAGATACGCAGTATTTT.

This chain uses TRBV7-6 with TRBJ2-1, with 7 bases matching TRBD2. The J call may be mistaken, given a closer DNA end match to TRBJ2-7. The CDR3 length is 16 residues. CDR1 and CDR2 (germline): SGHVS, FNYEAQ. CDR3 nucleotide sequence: TGTGCCAGCAGCTTAGAAGCGGGGAGCTCCTACAATGAGCAGTACTTC. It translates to CASSLEAGSSYNEQYF.